This TCR beta chain was identified during a study of blood T cell repertoires in COVID-19. Study-level information: COVID-19 samples, acute and convalescent, were from the United States, Italy and Spain. T cells, B-cell-depleted T cells, or PBMCs provided the cDNA or gDNA that served as material.

Germline CDR1 is SGHRS and CDR2 is YFSETQ. This CDR3 spans 13 amino acids. V gave up 7 bases and J gave up 4 bases, with 14 bases separating them. Original processing methods: The assay estimated nucleated cells by amplifying reference gene primers. Measured with immunoSEQ multiplex PCR; TCRdb has only the in-frame clones, and not every one. For V, J and clone size, that table is used; D and trimming come from the DNA. The sample includes about 240,000 clones, nearly 95% of them seen just once. Seattle cases were enrolled at active infection and followed longitudinally. V usage is TRBV5-1 and J usage is TRBJ1-2, with D possibly matching TRBD1 (5 bases). The receptor comes from a man aged 30-40 years with COVID-19, enrolled during active disease. Sequenced: peripheral blood. As DNA, the CDR3 is TGCGCCAGCCAACAGGTTTCGGCCTATGGCTACACCTTC. Translated: CASQQVSAYGYTF.